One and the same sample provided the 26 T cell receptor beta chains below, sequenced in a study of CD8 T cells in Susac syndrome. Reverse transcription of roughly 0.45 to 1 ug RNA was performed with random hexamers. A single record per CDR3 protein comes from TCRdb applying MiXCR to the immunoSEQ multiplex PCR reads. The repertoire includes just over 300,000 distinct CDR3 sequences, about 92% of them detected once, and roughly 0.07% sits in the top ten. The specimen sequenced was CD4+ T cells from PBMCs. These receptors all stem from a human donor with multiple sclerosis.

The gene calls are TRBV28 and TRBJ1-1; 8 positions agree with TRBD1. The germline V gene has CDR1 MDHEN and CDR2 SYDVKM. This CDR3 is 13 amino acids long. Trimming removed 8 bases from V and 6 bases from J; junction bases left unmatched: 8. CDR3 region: CASSDRGGPEAFF. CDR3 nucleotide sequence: TGTGCCAGCTCCGACAGGGGAGGCCCTGAAGCTTTCTTT.

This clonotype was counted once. Here the CDR3 DNA reads TGTGCCGTGTATCAGGCTGGGTCCTACGAGCAGTACTTC. Translated: CAVYQAGSYEQYF. The rearrangement links TRBV5-4 to TRBJ2-7; D is uncertain. Germline V gene sequence: CDR1 SGHNT, CDR2 YYREEE (reference sequence). Trimming removed 10 bases from V and 1 base from J, with 15 bases in between. The CDR3 extends over 13 amino acids.

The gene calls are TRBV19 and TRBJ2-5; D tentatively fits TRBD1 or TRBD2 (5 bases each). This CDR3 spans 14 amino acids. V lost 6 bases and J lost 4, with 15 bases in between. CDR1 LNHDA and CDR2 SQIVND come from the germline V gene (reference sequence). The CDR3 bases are TGTGCCAGTAGAGACAGACCTCGGGGAGAGACCCAGTACTTC. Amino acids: CASRDRPRGETQYF. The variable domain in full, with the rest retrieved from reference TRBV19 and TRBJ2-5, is DGGITQSPKYLFRKEGQNVTLSCEQNLNHDAMYWYRQDPGQGLRLIYYSQIVNDFQKGDIAEGYSVSREKKESFPLTVTSAQKNPTAFYLCASRDRPRGETQYFGPGTRLLVL.

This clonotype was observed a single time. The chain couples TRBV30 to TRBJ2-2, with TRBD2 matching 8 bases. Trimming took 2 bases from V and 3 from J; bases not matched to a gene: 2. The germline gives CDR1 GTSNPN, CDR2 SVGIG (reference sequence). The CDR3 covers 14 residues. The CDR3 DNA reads TGTGCCTGGAGTTCGGGAGGGTACACCGGGGAGCTGTTTTTT. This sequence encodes CAWSSGGYTGELFF.

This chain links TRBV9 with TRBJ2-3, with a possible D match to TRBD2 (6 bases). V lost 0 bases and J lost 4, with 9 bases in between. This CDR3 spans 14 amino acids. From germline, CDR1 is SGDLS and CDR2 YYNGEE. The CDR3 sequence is CASSVGGLPDTQYF. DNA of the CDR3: TGTGCCAGCAGCGTAGGCGGACTACCAGATACGCAGTATTTT.

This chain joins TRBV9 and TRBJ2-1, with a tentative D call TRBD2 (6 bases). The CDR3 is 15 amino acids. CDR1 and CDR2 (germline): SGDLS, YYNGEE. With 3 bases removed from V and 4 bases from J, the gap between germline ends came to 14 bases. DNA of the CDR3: TGTGCCAGCAGCGCCCCGGGGGAAGAGTACAATGAGCAGTTCTTC. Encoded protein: CASSAPGEEYNEQFF.

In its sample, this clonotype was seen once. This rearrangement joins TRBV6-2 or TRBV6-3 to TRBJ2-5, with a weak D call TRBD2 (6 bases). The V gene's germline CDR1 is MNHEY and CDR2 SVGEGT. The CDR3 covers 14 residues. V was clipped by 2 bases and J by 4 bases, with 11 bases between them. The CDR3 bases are TGTGCCAGCAGTTACAATCGGGGACTAGAGACCCAGTACTTC. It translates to CASSYNRGLETQYF.

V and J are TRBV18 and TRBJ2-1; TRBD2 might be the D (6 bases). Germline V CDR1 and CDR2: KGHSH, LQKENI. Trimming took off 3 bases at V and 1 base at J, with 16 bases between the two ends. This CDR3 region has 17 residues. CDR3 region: CASSPSPSGSSYNEQFF. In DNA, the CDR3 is TGTGCCAGCTCACCCAGCCCCAGCGGGTCTTCCTACAATGAGCAGTTCTTC.

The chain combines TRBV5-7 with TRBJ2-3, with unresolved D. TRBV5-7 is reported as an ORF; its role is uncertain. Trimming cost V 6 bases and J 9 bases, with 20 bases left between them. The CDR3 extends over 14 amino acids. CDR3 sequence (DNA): TGTGCCAGCATCCTTGCCCCCCCTGCTGAAACGCAGTATTTT. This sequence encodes CASILAPPAETQYF.

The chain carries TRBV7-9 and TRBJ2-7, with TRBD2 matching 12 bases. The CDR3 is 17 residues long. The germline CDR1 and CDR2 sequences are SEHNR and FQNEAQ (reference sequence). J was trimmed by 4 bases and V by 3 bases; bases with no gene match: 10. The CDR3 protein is CASSFELPGLAGYEQYF. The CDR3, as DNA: TGTGCCAGCAGCTTTGAGCTACCGGGACTAGCGGGTTACGAGCAGTACTTC. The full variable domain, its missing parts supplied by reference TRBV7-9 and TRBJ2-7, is DTGVSQNPRHKITKRGQNVTFRCDPISEHNRLYWYRQTLGQGPEFLTYFQNEAQLEKSRLLSDRFSAERPKGSFSTLEIQRTEQGDSAMYLCASSFELPGLAGYEQYFGPGTRLTVT.

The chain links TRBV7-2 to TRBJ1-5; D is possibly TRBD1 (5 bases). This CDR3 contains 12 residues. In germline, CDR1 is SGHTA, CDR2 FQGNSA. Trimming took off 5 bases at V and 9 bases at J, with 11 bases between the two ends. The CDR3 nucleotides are TGTGCCAGCAGCCAACCCACAGGGCCCCAGCATTTT. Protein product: CASSQPTGPQHF.

The CDR3 region is CASSNVGGLGQETQYF. The CDR3 region has the DNA TGTGCCAGTAGCAATGTGGGTGGGCTGGGTCAAGAGACCCAGTACTTC. V and J are TRBV19 and TRBJ2-5; D is undetermined. Trimming cost V 6 bases and J 2 bases, with 19 bases left between them. Germline loops: CDR1 LNHDA, CDR2 SQIVND (reference sequence). The CDR3 consists of 16 residues. Filled out from reference TRBV19 and TRBJ2-5, the complete variable domain reads DGGITQSPKYLFRKEGQNVTLSCEQNLNHDAMYWYRQDPGQGLRLIYYSQIVNDFQKGDIAEGYSVSREKKESFPLTVTSAQKNPTAFYLCASSNVGGLGQETQYFGPGTRLLVL.

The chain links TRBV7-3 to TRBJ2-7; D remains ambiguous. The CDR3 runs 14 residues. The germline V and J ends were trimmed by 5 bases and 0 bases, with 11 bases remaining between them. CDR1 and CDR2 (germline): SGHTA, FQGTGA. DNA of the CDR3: TGTGCCAGCAGCCCGAGGCCCTACTCCTACGAGCAGTACTTC. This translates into CASSPRPYSYEQYF. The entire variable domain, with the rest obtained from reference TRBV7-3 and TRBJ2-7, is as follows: GAGVSQTPSNKVTEKGKYVELRCDPISGHTALYWYRQSLGQGPEFLIYFQGTGAADDSGLPNDRFFAVRPEGSVSTLKIQRTERGDSAVYLCASSPRPYSYEQYFGPGTRLTVT.

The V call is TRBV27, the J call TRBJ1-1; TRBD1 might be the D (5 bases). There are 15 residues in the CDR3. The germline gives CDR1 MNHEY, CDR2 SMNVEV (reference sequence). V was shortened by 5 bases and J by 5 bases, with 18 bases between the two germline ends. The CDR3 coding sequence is TGTGCCAGCAGTCCATGGGACTCTGGGGGAACTGAAGCTTTCTTT. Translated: CASSPWDSGGTEAFF.

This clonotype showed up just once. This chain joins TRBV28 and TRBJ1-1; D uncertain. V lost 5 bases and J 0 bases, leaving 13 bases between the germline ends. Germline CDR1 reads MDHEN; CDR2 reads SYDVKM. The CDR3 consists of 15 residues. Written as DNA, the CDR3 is TGTGCCAGCAGTCCGCGGCACGCTCTGAACACTGAAGCTTTCTTT. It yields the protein CASSPRHALNTEAFF.

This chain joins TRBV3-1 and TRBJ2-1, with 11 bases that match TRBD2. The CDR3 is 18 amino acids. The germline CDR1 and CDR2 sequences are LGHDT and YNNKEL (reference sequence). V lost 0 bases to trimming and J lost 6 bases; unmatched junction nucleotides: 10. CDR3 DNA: TGTGCCAGCAGCCAAGATTTTAGTACTAGCGGGAGACGCAATGAGCAGTTCTTC. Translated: CASSQDFSTSGRRNEQFF.

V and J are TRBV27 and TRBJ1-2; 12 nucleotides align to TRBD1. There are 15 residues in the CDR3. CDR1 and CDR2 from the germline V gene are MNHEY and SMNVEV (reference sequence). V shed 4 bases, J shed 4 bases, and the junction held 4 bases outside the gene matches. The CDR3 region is CASSSPGQGAYGYTF. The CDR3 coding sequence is TGTGCCAGCAGTTCACCGGGACAGGGGGCCTATGGCTACACCTTC.

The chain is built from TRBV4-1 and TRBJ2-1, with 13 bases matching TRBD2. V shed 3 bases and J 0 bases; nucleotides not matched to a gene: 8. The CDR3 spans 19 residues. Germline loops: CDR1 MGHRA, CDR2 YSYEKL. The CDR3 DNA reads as TGCGCCAGCAGCCAGGGACTAGCGGGGTCCTGGAGCTCCTACAATGAGCAGTTCTTC. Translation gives CASSQGLAGSWSSYNEQFF.

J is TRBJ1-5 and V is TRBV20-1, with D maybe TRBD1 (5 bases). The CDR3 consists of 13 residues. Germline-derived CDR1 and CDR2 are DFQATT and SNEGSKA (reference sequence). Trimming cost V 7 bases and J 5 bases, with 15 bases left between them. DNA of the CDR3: TGCAGTGTCTCCGCAGGGTCGGATCAGCCCCAGCATTTT. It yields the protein CSVSAGSDQPQHF.

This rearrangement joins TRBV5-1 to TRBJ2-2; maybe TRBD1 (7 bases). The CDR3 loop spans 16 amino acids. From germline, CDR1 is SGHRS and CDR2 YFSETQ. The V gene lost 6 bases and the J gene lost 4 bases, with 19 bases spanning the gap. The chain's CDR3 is CASTLAGQTSTGELFF. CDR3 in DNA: TGCGCCAGCACCCTGGCGGGACAGACAAGCACCGGGGAGCTGTTTTTT. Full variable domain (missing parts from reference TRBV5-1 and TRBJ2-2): KAGVTQTPRYLIKTRGQQVTLSCSPISGHRSVSWYQQTPGQGLQFLFEYFSETQRNKGNFPGRFSGRQFSNSRSEMNVSTLELGDSALYLCASTLAGQTSTGELFFGEGSRLTVL.

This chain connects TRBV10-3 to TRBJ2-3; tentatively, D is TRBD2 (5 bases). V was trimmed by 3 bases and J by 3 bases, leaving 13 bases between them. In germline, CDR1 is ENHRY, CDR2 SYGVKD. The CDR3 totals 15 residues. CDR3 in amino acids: CAISEGGLGTDTQYF. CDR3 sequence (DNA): TGTGCCATCAGTGAAGGAGGTCTGGGGACAGATACGCAGTATTTT.

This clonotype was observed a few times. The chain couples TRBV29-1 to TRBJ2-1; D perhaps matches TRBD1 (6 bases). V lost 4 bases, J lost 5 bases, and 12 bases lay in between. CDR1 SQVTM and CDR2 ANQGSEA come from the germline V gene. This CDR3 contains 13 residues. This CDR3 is CSVGRTANNEQFF. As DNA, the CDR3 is TGCAGCGTTGGTCGGACAGCAAACAATGAGCAGTTCTTC.

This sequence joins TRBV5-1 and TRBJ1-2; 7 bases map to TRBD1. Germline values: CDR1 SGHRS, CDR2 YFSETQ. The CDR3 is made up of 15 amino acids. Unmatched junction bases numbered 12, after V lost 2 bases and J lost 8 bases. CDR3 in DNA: TGCGCCAGCAGCTTCCTCCTTACAGGGGCGGAGGGCTACACCTTC. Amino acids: CASSFLLTGAEGYTF.

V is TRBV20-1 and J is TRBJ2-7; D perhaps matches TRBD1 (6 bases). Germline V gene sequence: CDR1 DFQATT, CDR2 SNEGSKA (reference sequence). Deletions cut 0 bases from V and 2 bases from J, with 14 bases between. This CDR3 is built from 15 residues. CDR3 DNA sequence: TGCAGTGCTAGAGACAGTGGGGGCGGAACCTACGAGCAGTACTTC. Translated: CSARDSGGGTYEQYF.

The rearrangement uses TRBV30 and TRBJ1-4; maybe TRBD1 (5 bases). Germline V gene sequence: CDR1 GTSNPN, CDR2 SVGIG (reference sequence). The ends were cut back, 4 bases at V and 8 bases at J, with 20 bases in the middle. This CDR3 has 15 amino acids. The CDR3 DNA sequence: TGTGCCTGGAATACCATCGTTTCGGGGGGGGAAAAACTGTTTTTT. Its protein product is CAWNTIVSGGEKLFF.

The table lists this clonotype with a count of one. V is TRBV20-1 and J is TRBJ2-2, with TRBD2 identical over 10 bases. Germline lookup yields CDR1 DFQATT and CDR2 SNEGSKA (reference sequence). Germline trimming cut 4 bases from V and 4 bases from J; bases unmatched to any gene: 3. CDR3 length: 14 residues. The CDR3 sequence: CSAISSGSTGELFF. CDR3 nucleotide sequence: TGCAGTGCTATTTCTAGCGGGAGCACCGGGGAGCTGTTTTTT.